Shown below are 27 T cell receptor beta chains from a single sample sequenced in a study of shared clonotypes between healthy human individuals. Method: immunoSEQ multiplex PCR; TCRdb's copy keeps in-frame clones and lacks some. The repertoire holds approximately 1,500,000 clones, around 95% seen once, with approximately 1.1% in the top ten. The source material was naive CD4+ T cells sorted from blood. Specified subset: CD45RA+ positively selected. Source of these receptors: a young man in good health.

This chain uses TRBV28 with TRBJ2-1; 7 bases are a match to TRBD1. In germline, CDR1 is MDHEN, CDR2 SYDVKM. V lost 5 bases, J lost 0 bases, and 7 bases stayed unmatched. The CDR3 is 16 amino acids. In DNA form, the CDR3 reads TGTGCCAGCAGTCGAGTAGACAGGGTCTCCTACAATGAGCAGTTCTTC. Translating it yields CASSRVDRVSYNEQFF.

In DNA form, the CDR3 reads TGTGCCAGCAGCACCGGGACTAGCGGGACCAATGAGCAGTTCTTC. Protein product: CASSTGTSGTNEQFF. This rearrangement joins TRBV7-7 to TRBJ2-1, with 13 bases matching TRBD2. Germline CDR1 SSHAT, CDR2 FNYEAQ (reference sequence). This CDR3 is 15 amino acids long. J was trimmed by 6 bases and V by 5 bases; bases with no gene match: 4.

As for this clone: Additional DNA sequences in this sample encode the identical CDR3. This rearrangement joins TRBV5-4 to TRBJ2-5; D remains unclear. The V and J ends lost 1 base and 2 bases respectively, with 6 bases between them. CDR3 size: 13 residues. The germline V gene has CDR1 SGHNT and CDR2 YYREEE (reference sequence). CDR3 sequence (DNA): TGTGCCAGCAGCTTGCTGGGGCAAGAGACCCAGTACTTC. Translating gives CASSLLGQETQYF.

V is TRBV6-5 and J is TRBJ2-7, with 8 bases identical to TRBD2. The CDR3 is made up of 14 amino acids. J lost 4 bases, V lost 8 bases, and 10 bases had no gene match. From germline, CDR1 is MNHEY and CDR2 SVGAGI. The CDR3 region has the DNA TGTGCCAGCGGCCCCAGCGGGGGCCTTTACGAGCAGTACTTC. Amino acid sequence: CASGPSGGLYEQYF.

This clone appeared once. The chain carries TRBV19 and TRBJ2-7, with TRBD1 matching 9 bases. The CDR3 covers 13 residues. Germline V CDR1 and CDR2: LNHDA, SQIVND (reference sequence). The trim removed 5 bases at V and 6 bases at J, leaving 5 bases unmatched. The CDR3 nucleotides read TGTGCCAGTAGTCGGGACAGGGTCGGCGAGCAGTACTTC. This sequence encodes CASSRDRVGEQYF. Full variable domain (missing parts from reference TRBV19 and TRBJ2-7): DGGITQSPKYLFRKEGQNVTLSCEQNLNHDAMYWYRQDPGQGLRLIYYSQIVNDFQKGDIAEGYSVSREKKESFPLTVTSAQKNPTAFYLCASSRDRVGEQYFGPGTRLTVT.

V gene TRBV7-6 combines with J gene TRBJ2-5; a weak D match, TRBD2 (6 bases). Germline lookup yields CDR1 SGHVS and CDR2 FNYEAQ. Trimming pared 1 base from V and 5 bases from J, leaving 17 bases between. The CDR3 covers 16 residues. CDR3 amino acids: CASSLGSGGVWETQYF. The CDR3 DNA sequence: TGTGCCAGCAGCTTAGGTTCTGGCGGGGTGTGGGAGACCCAGTACTTC.

This chain joins TRBV6-5 and TRBJ1-2; no definite D call. The V gene lost 0 bases and the J gene lost 6 bases, with 14 bases spanning the gap. Germline CDR1 and CDR2: MNHEY and SVGAGI. This CDR3 region has 15 residues. The CDR3 sequence: CASSYSPRTMDGYTF. In nucleotides, the CDR3 is TGTGCCAGCAGTTACTCCCCGAGGACGATGGATGGCTACACCTTC.

J is TRBJ2-1 and V is TRBV6-5; 11 positions agree with TRBD2. The V segment lost 10 bases and the J segment 4 bases; nucleotides outside the gene matches: 3. In germline, CDR1 is MNHEY, CDR2 SVGAGI. The CDR3 consists of 13 residues. CDR3 coding DNA: TGTGCCACCTTAGCGGGAGGGTACAATGAGCAGTTCTTC. Amino acids: CATLAGGYNEQFF.

This sequence joins TRBV18 and TRBJ1-1; 7 bases are a match to TRBD1. Trimming took 8 bases from V and 0 from J; bases not matched to a gene: 6. CDR3 length: 14 residues. Germline V CDR1 and CDR2: KGHSH, LQKENI. The CDR3 sequence: CASAPTGLNTEAFF. CDR3 coding DNA: TGTGCCAGCGCCCCGACAGGGTTGAACACTGAAGCTTTCTTT.

The chain recombines TRBV15 with TRBJ1-5; D unclear. Looked up from germline, CDR1 is LNHNV and CDR2 is YYDKDF (reference sequence). The V gene lost 0 bases and the J gene lost 4 bases, with 10 bases spanning the gap. This CDR3 has 15 residues. CDR3 bases: TGTGCCACCAGCAGAGAGAGGCAGACAAATCAGCCCCAGCATTTT. Translating it yields CATSRERQTNQPQHF. The full variable domain, in which reference TRBV15 and TRBJ1-5 provide the parts outside the CDR3, is DAMVIQNPRYQVTQFGKPVTLSCSQTLNHNVMYWYQQKSSQAPKLLFHYYDKDFNNEADTPDNFQSRRPNTSFCFLDIRSPGLGDTAMYLCATSRERQTNQPQHFGDGTRLSIL.

In its sample, this clone was seen once. The V gene is TRBV4-1, the J gene TRBJ1-4; perhaps TRBD1 as D (5 bases). The CDR3 consists of 15 residues. The ends were cut back, 5 bases at V and 8 bases at J, with 18 bases in the middle. CDR1 is MGHRA, CDR2 YSYEKL, per germline. CDR3 amino acids: CASSAPDPGAEKLFF. The CDR3 DNA reads as TGCGCCAGCAGCGCCCCGGACCCTGGGGCCGAAAAACTGTTTTTT.

The chain couples TRBV20-1 to TRBJ2-5; no definite D call. The ends were cut back, 5 bases at V and 9 bases at J, with 13 bases in the middle. This CDR3 contains 11 residues. CDR1 is DFQATT and CDR2 is SNEGSKA in the germline V gene (reference sequence). Written as DNA, the CDR3 is TGCAGTGCTGGGTGGCCTGCGGCCCAGTACTTC. This codes for CSAGWPAAQYF.

A single count supports this clone. The chain couples TRBV5-4 to TRBJ2-6, with 12 bases lining up with TRBD1. The CDR3 contains 18 residues. CDR1 is SGHNT, CDR2 YYREEE, per germline (reference sequence). The trim removed 4 bases at V and 1 base at J, leaving 6 bases unmatched. The CDR3 here is CASSPGDRGLSGANVLTF. CDR3 bases: TGTGCCAGCAGCCCGGGGGACAGGGGGCTGTCTGGGGCCAACGTCCTGACTTTC.

The rearrangement links TRBV7-2 to TRBJ2-2, with a possible D match to TRBD1 (6 bases). This CDR3 region has 14 residues. Per the germline V gene, CDR1 is SGHTA and CDR2 is FQGNSA. V was clipped by 5 bases and J by 2 bases, with 9 bases between them. CDR3 sequence reads: CASSRQVNTGELFF. Written as DNA, the CDR3 is TGTGCCAGCAGCCGACAGGTTAACACCGGGGAGCTGTTTTTT.

The CDR3 DNA sequence: TGTGCCAGCAGTGAAGATCGGGGCGCCGAAGCTTTCTTT. Translation gives CASSEDRGAEAFF. The rearrangement links TRBV2 to TRBJ1-1, with D possibly matching TRBD1 (5 bases). The CDR3 contains 13 residues. Between the trimmed V and J ends, which lost 1 base and 8 bases, there was a span of 11 bases. CDR1 is SNHLY and CDR2 is FYNNEI in the germline V gene.

The gene calls are TRBV4-2 and TRBJ2-5; 8 bases are shared with TRBD2. The CDR3 totals 18 residues. V lost 4 bases, J lost 5 bases, and 18 bases stayed unmatched. Germline V CDR1 and CDR2: LGHNA, YNFKEQ. CDR3 DNA: TGTGCCAGCAGCCTTAAGAGCTCCGGGGCGGGAGGCTTGGAGACCCAGTACTTC. As protein: CASSLKSSGAGGLETQYF.

The rearrangement links TRBV7-9 to TRBJ2-2; TRBD2 matches 7 bases. CDR1 is SEHNR and CDR2 is FQNEAQ in the germline V gene (reference sequence). J lost 3 bases, V lost 4 bases, and 5 bases had no gene match. This CDR3 has 15 amino acids. The CDR3 region has the DNA TGTGCCAGCAGCTCGAGCGGGGTCGACACCGGGGAGCTGTTTTTT. Protein: CASSSSGVDTGELFF. Full variable domain (outside the CDR3, taken from reference TRBV7-9 and TRBJ2-2): DTGVSQNPRHKITKRGQNVTFRCDPISEHNRLYWYRQTLGQGPEFLTYFQNEAQLEKSRLLSDRFSAERPKGSFSTLEIQRTEQGDSAMYLCASSSSGVDTGELFFGEGSRLTVL.

The J gene is TRBJ2-3, the V gene TRBV5-1, with 9 bases that match TRBD1. The CDR3 extends over 18 amino acids. Trimming removed 4 bases from V and 0 bases from J; junction bases left unmatched: 12. Germline CDR1 and CDR2: SGHRS and YFSETQ. CDR3 nucleotides: TGCGCCAGCAGCCTAGGACAGGGGACCTCTACTAGCACAGATACGCAGTATTTT. Its translation is CASSLGQGTSTSTDTQYF.

Here the CDR3 reads CASSLTGATGELFF. CDR3 DNA: TGTGCCAGCAGCCTGACAGGGGCCACCGGGGAGCTGTTTTTT. The rearrangement uses TRBV6-6 and TRBJ2-2; 8 nucleotides match TRBD1. V lost 6 bases to trimming and J lost 4 bases; unmatched junction nucleotides: 4. Per germline, CDR1 MNHNY and CDR2 SVGAGI (reference sequence). This CDR3 has 14 amino acids.

The chain carries TRBV20-1 and TRBJ1-5, with D uncertain. There are 8 residues in the CDR3. V lost 5 bases to trimming and J lost 8 bases, with 1 base between them. Germline CDR1 DFQATT, CDR2 SNEGSKA (reference sequence). The CDR3 here is CSAEPQHF. The CDR3 DNA sequence: TGCAGTGCTGAGCCCCAGCATTTT.

The chain joins TRBV19 to TRBJ2-2, with D perhaps assigned TRBD1 or TRBD2 (5 bases each). V shed 6 bases and J shed 0 bases, with 8 bases lying between them. Per the germline V gene, CDR1 is LNHDA and CDR2 is SQIVND (reference sequence). This CDR3 is built from 14 residues. CDR3 sequence: CASSGTTNTGELFF. DNA for the CDR3: TGTGCCAGTAGCGGGACGACGAACACCGGGGAGCTGTTTTTT.

The J gene is TRBJ1-2, the V gene TRBV7-2; D not certain. V was pared by 0 bases and J by 6 bases, with 5 bases between. Germline loops: CDR1 SGHTA, CDR2 FQGNSA. The CDR3 length is 12 residues. CDR3 nucleotide sequence: TGTGCCAGCAGCTTAGCAGTCAATGGCTACACCTTC. It translates to CASSLAVNGYTF.

V is TRBV7-2 and J is TRBJ1-1; no definite D call. Deletions cut 8 bases from V and 0 bases from J, with 13 bases between. This CDR3 has 14 residues. Germline V gene lookup returns CDR1 SGHTA and CDR2 FQGNSA. Here the CDR3 DNA reads TGTGCCAGCGGACGTGGCAGGCTGAACACTGAAGCTTTCTTT. This translates into CASGRGRLNTEAFF.

The sample holds one count of this clone. The rearrangement joins TRBV6-5 to TRBJ1-2; 7 bases are a match to TRBD1. From germline, CDR1 is MNHEY and CDR2 SVGAGI. This CDR3 is built from 14 residues. Unmatched junction bases numbered 6, after V lost 7 bases and J lost 1 base. As DNA, the CDR3 is TGTGCCAGCACCGGGGACAGAGATAACTATGGCTACACCTTC. As protein: CASTGDRDNYGYTF.

The chain employs TRBV5-4 and TRBJ2-1; 11 bases map to TRBD2. The CDR3 is 14 amino acids. The germline V gene has CDR1 SGHNT and CDR2 YYREEE (reference sequence). Trimming cost V 4 bases and J 8 bases; bases outside gene matches: 5. CDR3 in amino acids: CASSLLAGDDEQFF. Here the CDR3 DNA reads TGTGCCAGCAGCCTACTAGCGGGAGACGATGAGCAGTTCTTC.

The genes are TRBV2 and TRBJ2-5, with TRBD2 as a possible D gene (6 bases). From germline, CDR1 is SNHLY and CDR2 FYNNEI. Trimming removed 5 bases from V and 5 bases from J, with 12 bases in between. The CDR3 spans 13 residues. CDR3 sequence: CASSSGGRETQYF. As DNA, the CDR3 is TGTGCCAGCAGTTCCGGGGGAAGGGAGACCCAGTACTTC.

V gene TRBV7-8 combines with J gene TRBJ1-2; no reliable D call. Trimming left V 5 bases short and J 2 bases short, with 21 bases between. This CDR3 region has 17 residues. Germline values: CDR1 SGHVS, CDR2 FQNEAQ. CDR3 amino acids: CASSPGVLLFGNYGYTF. DNA for the CDR3: TGTGCCAGCAGCCCCGGGGTCCTCCTCTTCGGAAACTATGGCTACACCTTC.